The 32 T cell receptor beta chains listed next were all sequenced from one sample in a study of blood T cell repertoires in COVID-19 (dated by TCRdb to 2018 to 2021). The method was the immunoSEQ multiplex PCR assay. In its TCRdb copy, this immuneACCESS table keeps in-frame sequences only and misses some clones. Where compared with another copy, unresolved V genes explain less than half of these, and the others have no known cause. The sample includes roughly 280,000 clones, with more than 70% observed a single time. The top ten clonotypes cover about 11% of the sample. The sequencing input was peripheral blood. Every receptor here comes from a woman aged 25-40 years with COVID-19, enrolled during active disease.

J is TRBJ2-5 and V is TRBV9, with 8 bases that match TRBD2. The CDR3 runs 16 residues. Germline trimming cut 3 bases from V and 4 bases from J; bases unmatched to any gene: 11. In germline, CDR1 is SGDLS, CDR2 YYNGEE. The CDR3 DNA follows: TGTGCCAGCAGCGCAGAGGAGACTAGCGACTTAGAGACCCAGTACTTC. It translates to CASSAEETSDLETQYF.

DNA for the CDR3: TGTGCCAGCAGTTACGACAGGCAGGGTGGCTACACCTTC. Amino acids: CASSYDRQGGYTF. The chain recombines TRBV6-2 or TRBV6-3 with TRBJ1-2; D may be TRBD1 (6 bases). Germline V gene lookup returns CDR1 MNHEY and CDR2 SVGEGT. V shed 2 bases and J shed 7 bases, with 11 bases lying between them. The CDR3 loop spans 13 amino acids.

The CDR3 loop is CASSRDYGETQYF. The CDR3 DNA is TGTGCCAGCTCACGAGACTACGGAGAGACCCAGTACTTC. The chain uses TRBV18 and TRBJ2-5, with D tentatively TRBD2 (5 bases). The CDR3 has 13 residues. CDR1 and CDR2 from the germline V gene are KGHSH and LQKENI. V was shortened by 4 bases and J by 4 bases, with 10 bases between the two germline ends.

The CDR3 region has the DNA TGTGCCAGCAGCTCCGGGACAGTTTATAGCAATCAGCCCCAGCATTTT. Translated, it gives CASSSGTVYSNQPQHF. The rearrangement uses TRBV7-2 and TRBJ1-5, with 7 bases that match TRBD1. CDR3 length: 16 amino acids. Trimming cost V 4 bases and J 0 bases; bases outside gene matches: 6. Germline CDR1 is SGHTA and CDR2 is FQGNSA. Drawing the rest from reference TRBV7-2 and TRBJ1-5, the complete variable domain is GAGVSQSPSNKVTEKGKDVELRCDPISGHTALYWYRQSLGQGLEFLIYFQGNSAPDKSGLPSDRFSAERTGGSVSTLTIQRTQQEDSAVYLCASSSGTVYSNQPQHFGDGTRLSIL.

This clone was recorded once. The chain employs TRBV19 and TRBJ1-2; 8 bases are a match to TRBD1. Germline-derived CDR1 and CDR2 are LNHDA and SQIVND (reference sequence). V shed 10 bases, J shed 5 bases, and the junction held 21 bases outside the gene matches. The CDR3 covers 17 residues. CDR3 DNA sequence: TGTGCCACCGAGGACGAACCAGGACAGGGTGTTGTGTATGGCTACACCTTC. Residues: CATEDEPGQGVVYGYTF.

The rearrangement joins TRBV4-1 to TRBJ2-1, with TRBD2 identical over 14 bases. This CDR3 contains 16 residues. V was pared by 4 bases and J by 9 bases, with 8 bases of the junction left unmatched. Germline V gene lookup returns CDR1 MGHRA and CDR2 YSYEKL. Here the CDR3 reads CASSRTTSGRAGEQFF. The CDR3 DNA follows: TGCGCCAGCAGCCGCACGACTAGCGGGAGGGCCGGTGAGCAGTTCTTC.

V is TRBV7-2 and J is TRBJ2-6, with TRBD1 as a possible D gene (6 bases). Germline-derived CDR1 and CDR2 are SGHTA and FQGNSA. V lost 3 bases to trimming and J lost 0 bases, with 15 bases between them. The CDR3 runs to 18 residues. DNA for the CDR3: TGTGCCAGCAGCTTTGGCAGGGGACGGAGCTCTGGGGCCAACGTCCTGACTTTC. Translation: CASSFGRGRSSGANVLTF.

CDR3 region: CASSLGIGGMRYF. The CDR3 DNA follows: TGTGCCAGCAGCTTAGGAATTGGCGGGATGCGGTACTTC. This sequence joins TRBV11-2 and TRBJ2-7, with D possibly TRBD2 on 6 matching bases. The length of the CDR3 is 13 residues. Germline CDR1 reads SGHAT; CDR2 reads FQNNGV. V was shortened by 1 base and J by 12 bases, with 16 bases between the two germline ends.

The CDR3 DNA is TGCGCCAGCAGCGCGCCGGACAGGGGGAGATACGAGCAGTACTTC. Translation gives CASSAPDRGRYEQYF. The V and J genes are TRBV5-1 and TRBJ2-7; TRBD1 aligns across 10 bases. CDR1 and CDR2 (germline): SGHRS, YFSETQ. The CDR3 consists of 15 residues. The ends lost 4 bases at V and 4 bases at J; junction bases unmatched: 8.

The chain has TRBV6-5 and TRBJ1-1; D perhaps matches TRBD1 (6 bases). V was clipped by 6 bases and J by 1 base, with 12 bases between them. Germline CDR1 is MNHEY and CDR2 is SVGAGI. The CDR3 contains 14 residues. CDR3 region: CASRGGAENTEAFF. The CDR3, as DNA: TGTGCCAGCAGGGGGGGGGCGGAGAACACTGAAGCTTTCTTT.

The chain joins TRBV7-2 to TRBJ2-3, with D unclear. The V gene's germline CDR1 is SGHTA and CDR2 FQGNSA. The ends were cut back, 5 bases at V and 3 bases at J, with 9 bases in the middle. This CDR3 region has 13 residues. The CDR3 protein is CASSSSRTDTQYF. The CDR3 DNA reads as TGTGCCAGCAGCAGTTCTAGGACAGATACGCAGTATTTT. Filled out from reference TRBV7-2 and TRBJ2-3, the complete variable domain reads GAGVSQSPSNKVTEKGKDVELRCDPISGHTALYWYRQSLGQGLEFLIYFQGNSAPDKSGLPSDRFSAERTGGSVSTLTIQRTQQEDSAVYLCASSSSRTDTQYFGPGTRLTVL.

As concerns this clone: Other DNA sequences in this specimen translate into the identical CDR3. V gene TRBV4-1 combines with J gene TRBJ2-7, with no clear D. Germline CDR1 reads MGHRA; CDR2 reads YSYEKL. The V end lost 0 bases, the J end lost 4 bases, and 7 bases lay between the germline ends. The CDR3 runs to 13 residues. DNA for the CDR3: TGCGCCAGCAGCCAAGATGAGAGATACGAGCAGTACTTC. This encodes CASSQDERYEQYF.

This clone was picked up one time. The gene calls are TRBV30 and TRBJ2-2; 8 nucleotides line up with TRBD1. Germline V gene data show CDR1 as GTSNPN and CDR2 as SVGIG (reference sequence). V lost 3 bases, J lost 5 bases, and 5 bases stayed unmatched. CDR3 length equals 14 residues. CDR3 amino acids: CAWSVTGETGELFF. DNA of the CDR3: TGTGCCTGGAGCGTGACAGGGGAAACCGGGGAGCTGTTTTTT. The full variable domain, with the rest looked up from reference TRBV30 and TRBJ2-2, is SQTIHQWPATLVQPVGSPLSLECTVEGTSNPNLYWYRQAAGRGLQLLFYSVGIGQISSEVPQNLSASRPQDRQFILSSKKLLLSDSGFYLCAWSVTGETGELFFGEGSRLTVL.

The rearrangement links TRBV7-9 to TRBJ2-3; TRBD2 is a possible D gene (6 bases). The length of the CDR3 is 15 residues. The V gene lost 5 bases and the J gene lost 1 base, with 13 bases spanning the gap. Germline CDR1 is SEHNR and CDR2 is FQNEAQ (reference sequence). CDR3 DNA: TGTGCCAGCAGCGCCGTCAGCGGGCGCACAGATACGCAGTATTTT. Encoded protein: CASSAVSGRTDTQYF.

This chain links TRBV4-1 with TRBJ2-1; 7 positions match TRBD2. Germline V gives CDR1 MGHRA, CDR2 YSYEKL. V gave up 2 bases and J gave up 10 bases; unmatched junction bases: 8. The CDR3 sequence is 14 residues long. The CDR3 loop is CASSQPGLIAEQFF. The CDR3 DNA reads TGCGCCAGCAGCCAACCGGGACTAATAGCCGAGCAGTTCTTC.

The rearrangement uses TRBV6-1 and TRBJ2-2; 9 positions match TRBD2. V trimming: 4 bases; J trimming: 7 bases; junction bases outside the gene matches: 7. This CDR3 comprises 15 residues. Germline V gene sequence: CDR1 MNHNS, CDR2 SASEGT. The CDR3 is CASSVGTSWFGELFF. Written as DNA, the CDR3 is TGTGCCAGCAGTGTCGGGACTAGCTGGTTCGGGGAGCTGTTTTTT.

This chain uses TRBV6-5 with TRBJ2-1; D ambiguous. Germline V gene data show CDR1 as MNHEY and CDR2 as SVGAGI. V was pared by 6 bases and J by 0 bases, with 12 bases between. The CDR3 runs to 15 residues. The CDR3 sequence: CASRPSRGSYNEQFF. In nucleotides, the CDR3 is TGTGCCAGCAGACCATCGCGAGGCTCCTACAATGAGCAGTTCTTC.

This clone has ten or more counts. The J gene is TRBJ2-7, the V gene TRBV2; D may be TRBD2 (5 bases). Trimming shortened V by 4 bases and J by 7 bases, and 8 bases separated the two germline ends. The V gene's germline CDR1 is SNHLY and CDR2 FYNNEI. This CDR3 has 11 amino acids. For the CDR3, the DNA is TGTGCCAGCAGTGCGGGGAGTGAGCAGTACTTC. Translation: CASSAGSEQYF.

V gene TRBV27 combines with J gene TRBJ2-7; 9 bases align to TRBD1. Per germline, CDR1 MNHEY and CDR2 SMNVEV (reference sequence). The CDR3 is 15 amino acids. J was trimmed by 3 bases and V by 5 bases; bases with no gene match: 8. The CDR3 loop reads CASSTIGTGNYEQYF. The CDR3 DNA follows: TGTGCCAGCAGTACTATAGGGACAGGGAACTACGAGCAGTACTTC.

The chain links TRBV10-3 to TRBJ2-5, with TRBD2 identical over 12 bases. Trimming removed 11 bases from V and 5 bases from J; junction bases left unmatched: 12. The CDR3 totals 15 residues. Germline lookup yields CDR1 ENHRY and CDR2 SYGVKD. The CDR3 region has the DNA TGTGCCGCCCTTTCGACTAGCGGGAGTGTTGAGACCCAGTACTTC. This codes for CAALSTSGSVETQYF.

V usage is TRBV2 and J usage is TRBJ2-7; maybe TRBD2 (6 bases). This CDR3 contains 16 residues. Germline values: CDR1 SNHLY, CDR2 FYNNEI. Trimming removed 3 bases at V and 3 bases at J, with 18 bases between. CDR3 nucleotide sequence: TGTGCCAGCAGTGAGGGCCTGAAGCGGGCATTCTACGAGCAGTACTTC. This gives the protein CASSEGLKRAFYEQYF.

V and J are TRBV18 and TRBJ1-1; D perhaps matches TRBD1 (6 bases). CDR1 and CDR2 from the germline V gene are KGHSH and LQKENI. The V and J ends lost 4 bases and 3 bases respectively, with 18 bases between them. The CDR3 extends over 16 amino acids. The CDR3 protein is CASSLLYRAEDTEAFF. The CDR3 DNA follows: TGTGCCAGCTCACTCTTATACAGGGCGGAGGACACTGAAGCTTTCTTT.

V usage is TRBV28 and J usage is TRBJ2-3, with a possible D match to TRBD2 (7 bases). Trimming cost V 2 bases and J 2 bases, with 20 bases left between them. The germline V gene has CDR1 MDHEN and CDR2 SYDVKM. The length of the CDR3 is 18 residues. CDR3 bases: TGTGCCAGCAGTTTACCTCCCAAGGGGGGGCATTTCACAGATACGCAGTATTTT. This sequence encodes CASSLPPKGGHFTDTQYF.

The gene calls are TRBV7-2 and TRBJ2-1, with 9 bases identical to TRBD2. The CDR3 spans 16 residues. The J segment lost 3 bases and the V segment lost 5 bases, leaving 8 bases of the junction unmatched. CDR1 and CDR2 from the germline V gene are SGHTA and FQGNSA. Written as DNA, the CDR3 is TGTGCCAGCAGCCTCCGACTAGCGGATTACTACAATGAGCAGTTCTTC. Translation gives CASSLRLADYYNEQFF.

The CDR3 DNA follows: TGTGCCAGCAGCGTAGGTAGCGGGAGCCCAGATACGCAGTATTTT. Translating it yields CASSVGSGSPDTQYF. The chain recombines TRBV9 with TRBJ2-3; 9 nucleotides align to TRBD2. The V gene end was trimmed by 0 bases and the J gene end by 4 bases; junction bases not matched to a gene: 3. The CDR3 covers 15 residues. CDR1 and CDR2 (germline): SGDLS, YYNGEE.

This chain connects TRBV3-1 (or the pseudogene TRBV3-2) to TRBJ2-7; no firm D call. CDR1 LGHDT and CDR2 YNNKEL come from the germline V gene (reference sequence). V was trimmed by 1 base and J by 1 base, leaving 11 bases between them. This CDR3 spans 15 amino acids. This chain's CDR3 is CASSQGGLFSYEQYF. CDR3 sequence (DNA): TGTGCCAGCAGCCAAGGAGGTCTCTTTTCCTACGAGCAGTACTTC.

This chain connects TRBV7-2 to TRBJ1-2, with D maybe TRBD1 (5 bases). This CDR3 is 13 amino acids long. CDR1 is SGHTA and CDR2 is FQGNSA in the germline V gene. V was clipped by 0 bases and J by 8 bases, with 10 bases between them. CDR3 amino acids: CASSLAGGVGYTF. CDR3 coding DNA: TGTGCCAGCAGCTTAGCTGGAGGGGTCGGCTACACCTTC.

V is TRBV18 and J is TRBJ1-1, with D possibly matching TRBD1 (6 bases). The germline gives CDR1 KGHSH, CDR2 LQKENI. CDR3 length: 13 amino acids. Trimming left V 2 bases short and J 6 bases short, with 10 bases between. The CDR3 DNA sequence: TGTGCCAGCTCACCAACAGGGCTCGCTGAAGCTTTCTTT. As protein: CASSPTGLAEAFF. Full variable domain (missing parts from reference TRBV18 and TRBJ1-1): NAGVMQNPRHLVRRRGQEARLRCSPMKGHSHVYWYRQLPEEGLKFMVYLQKENIIDESGMPKERFSAEFPKEGPSILRIQQVVRGDSAAYFCASSPTGLAEAFFGQGTRLTVV.

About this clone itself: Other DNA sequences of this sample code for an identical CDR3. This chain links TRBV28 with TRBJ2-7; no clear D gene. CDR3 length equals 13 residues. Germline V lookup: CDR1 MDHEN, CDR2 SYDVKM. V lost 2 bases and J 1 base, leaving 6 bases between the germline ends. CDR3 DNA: TGTGCCAGCAGTTTAGACATTTCCTACGAGCAGTACTTC. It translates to CASSLDISYEQYF.

CDR3 nucleotide sequence: TGTGCCAGCAGCTTGGCACAGGGTGCCTCCTACGAGCAGTACTTC. Amino acid sequence: CASSLAQGASYEQYF. This chain uses TRBV5-5 with TRBJ2-7; the D gene is possibly TRBD1 (6 bases). The CDR3 sequence is 15 residues long. Germline V gives CDR1 SGHKS, CDR2 YYEKEE (reference sequence). With 0 bases removed from V and 0 bases from J, the gap between germline ends came to 10 bases.

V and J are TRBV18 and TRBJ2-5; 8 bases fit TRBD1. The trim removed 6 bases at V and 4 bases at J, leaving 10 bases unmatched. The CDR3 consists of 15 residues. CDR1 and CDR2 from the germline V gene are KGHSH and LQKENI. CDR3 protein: CASSPGQGRGETQYF. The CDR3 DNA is TGTGCCAGCTCGCCTGGACAGGGAAGGGGAGAGACCCAGTACTTC. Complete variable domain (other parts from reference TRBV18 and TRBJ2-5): NAGVMQNPRHLVRRRGQEARLRCSPMKGHSHVYWYRQLPEEGLKFMVYLQKENIIDESGMPKERFSAEFPKEGPSILRIQQVVRGDSAAYFCASSPGQGRGETQYFGPGTRLLVL.

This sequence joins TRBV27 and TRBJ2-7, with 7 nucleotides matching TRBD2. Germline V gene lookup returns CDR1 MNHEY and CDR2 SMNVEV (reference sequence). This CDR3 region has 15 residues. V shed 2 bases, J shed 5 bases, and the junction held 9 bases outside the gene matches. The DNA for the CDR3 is TGTGCCAGCAGTTTAGGGGGGGAGGGCCGGCACGAGCAGTACTTC. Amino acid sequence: CASSLGGEGRHEQYF.